The T cell receptor beta chain under discussion was sequenced for a study of graft-versus-host responses after intestinal transplantation. In the study overall: Multivisceral, liver-intestinal, or isolated intestinal transplants were given to recipients. The recipients all started with anti-thymocyte globulin induction and then took tacrolimus and steroids for 3 to 4 years.

Tissue processing of the graft released intraepithelial and lamina propria lymphocytes from it. Repertoires were generated with immunoSEQ multiplex PCR, while TCRdb's copy carries only in-frame clones and drops some. This sample carries some 15,000 clones, around 70% of them seen once, and the ten largest clones take roughly 25%. The CDR3 is 15 residues long. This material consisted of ileum tissue, taken around 770 days after intestinal transplantation. The source is a human patient who received an intestinal transplant, so some T cells may come from the graft donor. The chain couples TRBV21-1 to TRBJ2-3; the table assigns TRBD2, which was not confirmed against the DNA. TRBV21-1 counts as a pseudogene. CDR3 DNA sequence: TGTGCCAGCGGCTATAGCGGGGGGGACACAGATACGCAGTATTTT. This codes for CASGYSGGDTDTQYF.